The 20 T cell receptor beta chains reported below all come from one sample, sequenced in a study of T cells after posttransplantation cyclophosphamide. The table came from immunoSEQ multiplex PCR; TCRdb's copy has only in-frame clones and leaves some out. The sample lists about 52,000 clones, 86% occurring once. The sequenced sample was PBMCs. The receptors originated from a man younger than 40 with a blood cancer, CMV-positive, and with a related stem cell donor.

V usage is TRBV29-1 and J usage is TRBJ2-4; TRBD1 matches 7 bases. The CDR3 length is 14 residues. Trimming at V came to 7 bases and at J to 6 bases, leaving 12 bases not matched to a gene. CDR1 SQVTM and CDR2 ANQGSEA come from the germline V gene. CDR3: CSAHEGGAGNIQYF. CDR3 DNA sequence: TGCAGCGCCCACGAAGGGGGCGCGGGAAACATTCAGTACTTC. Drawing the rest from reference TRBV29-1 and TRBJ2-4, the complete variable domain is SAVISQKPSRDICQRGTSLTIQCQVDSQVTMMFWYRQQPGQSLTLIATANQGSEATYESGFVIDKFPISRPNLTFSTLTVSNMSPEDSSIYLCSAHEGGAGNIQYFGAGTRLSVL.

The count of this clone is one. The rearrangement uses TRBV28 and TRBJ1-2; TRBD1 matches 9 bases. The CDR3 totals 14 residues. Germline CDR1 is MDHEN and CDR2 is SYDVKM. V lost 4 bases and J lost 7; bases outside the gene matches: 7. The CDR3 is CASSSPGTGSGYTF. The CDR3 DNA sequence: TGTGCCAGCAGTTCTCCCGGGACAGGGAGTGGCTACACCTTC.

V is TRBV7-2 and J is TRBJ2-7; maybe TRBD2 (5 bases). The germline gives CDR1 SGHTA, CDR2 FQGNSA. Trimming cost V 3 bases and J 10 bases, with 13 bases left between them. This CDR3 has 12 residues. CDR3 protein: CASSLMAGSQYF. In nucleotides, the CDR3 is TGTGCCAGCAGCTTGATGGCGGGTAGTCAGTACTTC.

The chain is built from TRBV11-3 and TRBJ2-7, with 7 bases identical to TRBD1. The CDR3 is 13 residues long. Germline V gene sequence: CDR1 SGHNT, CDR2 YENEEA. The J segment lost 13 bases and the V segment lost 1 base, leaving 10 bases of the junction unmatched. The CDR3 is CASSLGPGTDHYF. The DNA for the CDR3 is TGTGCCAGCAGCTTAGGCCCTGGGACAGATCACTACTTC.

This clone appeared once. V and J are TRBV18 and TRBJ1-1; D is possibly TRBD1 (5 bases). Germline CDR1 reads KGHSH; CDR2 reads LQKENI. Between the trimmed V and J ends, which lost 0 bases and 5 bases, there was a span of 13 bases. The CDR3 consists of 15 residues. The CDR3 here is CASSPPAGRRTEAFF. The DNA of the CDR3 is TGTGCCAGCTCACCACCGGCGGGGCGAAGGACTGAAGCTTTCTTT. Full variable domain (missing parts from reference TRBV18 and TRBJ1-1): NAGVMQNPRHLVRRRGQEARLRCSPMKGHSHVYWYRQLPEEGLKFMVYLQKENIIDESGMPKERFSAEFPKEGPSILRIQQVVRGDSAAYFCASSPPAGRRTEAFFGQGTRLTVV.

V gene TRBV5-1 combines with J gene TRBJ2-5; 7 nucleotides line up with TRBD2. The J call may be in error: the DNA end matches TRBJ2-7 better. The CDR3 is 14 residues long. The V gene's germline CDR1 is SGHRS and CDR2 YFSETQ. CDR3 residues: CASSSGLVGGEQYF. DNA for the CDR3: TGCGCCAGCAGCTCCGGACTAGTAGGTGGCGAGCAGTACTTC.

The rearrangement joins TRBV7-9 to TRBJ1-6; 10 nucleotides align to TRBD1. After removal of 5 bases from V and 11 bases from J, the junction contained 3 bases not matched to a gene. The CDR3 extends over 13 amino acids. The V gene's germline CDR1 is SEHNR and CDR2 FQNEAQ (reference sequence). CDR3: CASSRTGGPPLHF. CDR3 nucleotide sequence: TGTGCCAGCAGCCGGACAGGGGGTCCACCCCTCCACTTT.

J is TRBJ2-7 and V is TRBV5-4; 7 bases are a match to TRBD2. Germline CDR1 SGHNT, CDR2 YYREEE (reference sequence). This CDR3 has 14 residues. V was clipped by 3 bases and J by 2 bases; unmatched bases: 5. The CDR3 region is CASSSRDYTYEQYF. CDR3 nucleotide sequence: TGTGCCAGCAGCTCCCGGGACTACACCTACGAGCAGTACTTC. The entire variable domain, with the rest obtained from reference TRBV5-4 and TRBJ2-7, is as follows: ETGVTQSPTHLIKTRGQQVTLRCSSQSGHNTVSWYQQALGQGPQFIFQYYREEENGRGNFPPRFSGLQFPNYSSELNVNALELDDSALYLCASSSRDYTYEQYFGPGTRLTVT.

The sample holds a few counts of this clone. This rearrangement joins TRBV6-5 to TRBJ1-2; TRBD1 is a possible D gene (5 bases). V shed 0 bases and J shed 7 bases, with 12 bases lying between them. The CDR3 loop spans 14 amino acids. The germline V gene encodes CDR1 MNHEY and CDR2 SVGAGI. CDR3 coding DNA: TGTGCCAGCAGTTACTCCCCAGGCCAGGGTGGCTACACCTTC. Translation gives CASSYSPGQGGYTF.

The gene calls are TRBV7-6 and TRBJ1-3, with D hard to call. Trimming cost V 1 base and J 0 bases, with 10 bases left between them. This CDR3 is 16 amino acids long. Germline V gene sequence: CDR1 SGHVS, CDR2 FNYEAQ. The CDR3 nucleotides read TGTGCCAGCAGCTTAGGGGCCCCGTTCTCTGGAAACACCATATATTTT. It specifies CASSLGAPFSGNTIYF.

The rearrangement uses TRBV7-2 and TRBJ1-4; D uncertain. CDR1 is SGHTA and CDR2 is FQGNSA in the germline V gene. Between the trimmed V and J ends, which lost 0 bases and 5 bases, there was a span of 13 bases. This CDR3 contains 16 residues. CDR3 sequence (DNA): TGTGCCAGCAGCTTAGCTTTAGGAGGGAGGAATGAAAAACTGTTTTTT. Translating gives CASSLALGGRNEKLFF.

The V gene is TRBV6-6, the J gene TRBJ2-7, with 11 positions matching TRBD2. The germline V gene encodes CDR1 MNHNY and CDR2 SVGAGI (reference sequence). This CDR3 region has 14 residues. The trim removed 6 bases at V and 5 bases at J, leaving 6 bases unmatched. CDR3: CASSDSGRANEQYF. CDR3 DNA: TGTGCCAGCAGCGATAGCGGGAGGGCGAACGAGCAGTACTTC.

The chain joins TRBV27 to TRBJ2-3, with D possibly being TRBD1 (6 bases). The germline gives CDR1 MNHEY, CDR2 SMNVEV (reference sequence). This CDR3 region has 14 residues. V was cut by 6 bases and J by 2 bases, with 12 bases left in between. CDR3 sequence (DNA): TGTGCCAGCAGATCGACAGGAATCACAGATACGCAGTATTTT. Protein: CASRSTGITDTQYF.

The chain couples TRBV6-6 to TRBJ1-2; no reliable D call. Germline V lookup: CDR1 MNHNY, CDR2 SVGAGI (reference sequence). The length of the CDR3 is 15 residues. With 6 bases removed from V and 5 bases from J, the gap between germline ends came to 19 bases. The CDR3 DNA reads as TGTGCCAGCAGGTTACTACTGGTCGTTAGGTATGGCTACACCTTC. Amino acids: CASRLLLVVRYGYTF.

The chain employs TRBV30 and TRBJ2-1; D perhaps matches TRBD1 (5 bases). The V end lost 3 bases, the J end lost 6 bases, and 12 bases lay between the germline ends. The CDR3 spans 13 residues. Germline V lookup: CDR1 GTSNPN, CDR2 SVGIG (reference sequence). CDR3: CAWRVRDINEQFF. The CDR3 region has the DNA TGTGCCTGGAGGGTCAGGGATATCAATGAGCAGTTCTTC.

The chain carries TRBV29-1 and TRBJ2-1; 9 positions agree with TRBD2. The CDR3 is made up of 14 amino acids. Looked up from germline, CDR1 is SQVTM and CDR2 is ANQGSEA. The trim removed 6 bases at V and 5 bases at J, leaving 8 bases unmatched. In DNA form, the CDR3 reads TGCAGCGTAAATAGCGGGAGTATCCACAATGAGCAGTTCTTC. Translating it yields CSVNSGSIHNEQFF.

V is TRBV9 and J is TRBJ2-3, with 7 bases identical to TRBD1. The germline gives CDR1 SGDLS, CDR2 YYNGEE. V lost 0 bases and J lost 9; bases outside the gene matches: 7. The CDR3 has 14 residues. CDR3 amino acids: CASSVETGFGTQYF. CDR3 DNA: TGTGCCAGCAGCGTAGAGACAGGGTTTGGCACGCAGTATTTT.

The genes are TRBV5-1 and TRBJ1-3; the D is unclear. The last part of the DNA fits TRBJ2-2 better; the J call may be wrong. This CDR3 has 13 amino acids. The germline CDR1 and CDR2 sequences are SGHRS and YFSETQ. The CDR3 is CASSLGRTGELFF. CDR3 bases: TGCGCCAGCAGCTTAGGGCGGACCGGGGAGCTGTTTTTT.

The rearrangement uses TRBV13 and TRBJ2-5; 11 positions match TRBD1. The CDR3 spans 16 residues. J lost 5 bases, V lost 5 bases, and 10 bases had no gene match. Germline values: CDR1 PRHDT, CDR2 FYEKMQ (reference sequence). The CDR3 nucleotides read TGTGCCAGCAGCATCCGGGACAGGGGGTTCGAGGAGACCCAGTACTTC. Protein: CASSIRDRGFEETQYF.

The CDR3 sequence is CAIWDFRYNEQFF. The CDR3 coding sequence is TGTGCCATCTGGGACTTCCGCTACAATGAGCAGTTCTTC. The V and J genes are TRBV2 and TRBJ2-1; D might be TRBD2 (6 bases). V was cut by 10 bases and J by 3 bases, with 13 bases left in between. This CDR3 region has 13 residues. From germline, CDR1 is SNHLY and CDR2 FYNNEI.